The entry below describes one T cell receptor beta chain. This clone's antigen is unknown. Base qualities are not at hand, and no much larger clone is one base apart. The donors were healthy, HIV-negative adults who had no recently reported acute infections or vaccinations. Only Caucasian adults living in Nashville, Tennessee, USA were represented among the donors. CD8 memory samples were composed of magnetically selected CD45RO+ cells combined with CCR7-negative CD45RA+ effector memory (TemRA) cells. Blood was obtained by leukapheresis, after which PBMCs were separated by Ficoll-Histopaque density gradient centrifugation and cryopreserved in liquid nitrogen vapor phase. Analytical flow cytometry was used to check the purity and quantity of each magnetically sorted T cell population. Genomic DNA was isolated from each sorted fraction and quantified by UV absorbance on a Nanodrop 2000c. This specimen belongs to a study of shared clonotypes between healthy human individuals (dated by TCRdb to about 2020). In terms of the full investigation: A few men and a couple of women, aged 18 to 49 years, made up the cohort. For each donor, CD4 naive and CD4 memory were each given three plates, CD8 naive was given two plates, and CD8 memory was given one plate. To estimate repertoire size and how much clonotype sharing occurs between individuals, the study deeply sequenced the blood TCR repertoires of 5 or 6 healthy adults. To increase sequencing depth and limit assay-specific biases, different laboratories used diverse techniques to prepare libraries and sequence TCR repertoires. Per donor, leukapheresis produced somewhere between about 0.9 and 9 billion PBMCs. What the study reported, not specific to this receptor: Pairwise subsampling led to the expectation that sequencing depth would affect the degree of clonotype sharing among donors. Naive subsets generally had larger estimated clonotype richness than memory subsets. The small number of donors limited the genetic and exposure-history diversity represented. Incomplete sequencing was indicated by rarefaction of sorted-subset datasets, despite the large sequencing depth. Sharing across several donors was observed for 4.5% to 6.5% of naive CD4, over 3% of naive CD8, 2% to 2.5% of memory CD4, and around 0.44% of memory CD8 clonotypes. Sampling was limited to blood, and TCR repertoires in tissue likely differ from TCR repertoires in blood. Compared with non-shared clonotypes, the clonotypes found in all four sorted-subset donors had higher generation probabilities.

Using the deep immunoSEQ assay, TCR CDR3 regions were amplified from genomic DNA by multiplex PCR. Extracted genomic DNA from each cell subset was spread evenly across all wells of several immunoSEQ 96-well plates, with each plate serving as a replicate. For sorted subsets, approximately 200 ng of genomic DNA, equivalent to about 30,000 T cell genomes, went into each replicate PCR. Purified libraries were quantified with a Qubit 3.0 fluorometer, sized on a Bioanalyzer 2100, and re-quantified with the KAPA Library Quantification kit. Every immunoSEQ 96-well plate was sequenced on a dedicated single-read 150-cycle Illumina NextSeq 550 flow cell. On the study's bioinformatics: Because the immunoSEQ output held only junctional sequences and lacked quality scores, the filtering could not match the filtering applied to full-length reads. To assign V/J genes and CDR3, sequences were annotated against IMGT germline references using PyIR, a Python wrapper for IgBLAST v1.9. Reads were filtered out if the reads had weak V/J assignments (E-value above 1e-6), no CDR3, stop codons, out-of-frame junctions, or ambiguous translated residues. A V3J clonotype was defined by an identical inferred V gene, J gene, and CDR3 amino acid sequence. The percentage overlap between two repertoires was calculated by dividing the number of shared unique clonotypes by the size of the smaller repertoire. Three approaches were used to assess repertoire richness: RTK rarefaction, the Chao1 estimator, and Recon v2.1 estimates of unobserved clonotypes. OLGA was used to compute generation probabilities for all TCRbeta clonotypes that the gDNA method yielded from several donors. Not all clones reach the TCRdb copy of this immuneACCESS table, which keeps in-frame sequences only. Checked studies attribute under half of the gap to unresolved V genes and leave the rest unexplained. Clone size and the V and J calls come from that table; the DNA yielded D and trimming. This sample is represented by about 120,000 clones; about 63% of them were singletons. Roughly 24% of the sample goes to the ten largest clones.

CDR1 SEHNR and CDR2 FQNEAQ are derived from the germline V gene (reference sequence). From its cysteine to its phenylalanine, the CDR3 spans 12 amino acids. Only the CDR3 portion is preserved as DNA: 36 bases, with reading frame beginning at the first base. Trimming removed 6 bases from V and 9 bases from J, leaving 12 bases between the germline ends. The V and J genes are TRBV7-9 and TRBJ2-1; a tentative D match to TRBD2 spans 6 bases. The sequence came from a woman aged 25 to 45 in good health. Source material: memory CD8+ T cells sorted from blood. The sample's cell subset or site label is to be understood as: CD45RO+ cells pooled with CCR7-negative TemRA cells. The nucleotide sequence reads as follows: TGTGCCAGCAGGTCGGGAGTGGGTGAGCAGTTCTTC. Its protein is CASRSGVGEQFF.